The T cell receptor beta chain described here comes from a study of T-cell memory formation after mild COVID-19. This clonotype was detected a few times. V was cut by 4 bases and J by 1 base, with 13 bases left in between. CDR3 length: 15 residues. Germline CDR1 reads MDHEN; CDR2 reads SYDVKM. TCRdb redid the calling of the 5' RACE reads with MiXCR, one entry per CDR3 protein. The sample lists about 180,000 distinct CDR3 sequences; 18% were seen once. The V and J genes are TRBV28 and TRBJ1-1; no firm D call. The source of this sequence is a man aged 18-30 years who had mild COVID-19 (a few samples of this study predate the infection). Cell type and time point are not known. Sequenced sample: PBMCs or a T cell subset sorted from them (not recorded which). In DNA, the CDR3 is TGTGCCAGCAGTTCGCAAAGAAAGAGGAACACTGAAGCTTTCTTT. Translating gives CASSSQRKRNTEAFF.